Described below is a single TCR beta chain sequence and its context. No antigen is known for it. The data are from a study of T cell responses to AZD1222 COVID-19 vaccine. Study-wide points: Recipients of AZD1222 seropositive at baseline numbered only five or six. White British ancestry dominated among donors, who included more females, and clonal diversity was possibly underestimated.

TCRdb's table, derived via immunoSEQ multiplex PCR, lists solely in-frame clones and lacks some. The repertoire consists of approximately 110,000 clones, with 88% occurring once and the leading ten covering about 5%. The CDR3 is 15 residues long. CDR1 SGHTA and CDR2 FQGNSA come from the germline V gene. Trimming took 4 bases from V and 0 from J, leaving 10 bases between them. The TCR sequence derives from an adult in good health. The chain employs TRBV7-2 and TRBJ2-1, with TRBD2 as a possible D gene (5 bases). Sample: peripheral blood, taken on day 0 of AZD1222 vaccination. The CDR3 DNA reads TGTGCCAGCAGCTCAATGAGCGGCTCCTACAATGAGCAGTTCTTC. Residues: CASSSMSGSYNEQFF.